This T cell receptor (beta chain) emerged from a study of blood T cell repertoires in COVID-19. Study as a whole: T cells, B-cell-depleted T cells, or PBMCs supplied cDNA or gDNA.

The protocol was immunoSEQ multiplex PCR, while the TCRdb copy is restricted to in-frame clones and leaves out a portion. The data hold around 150,000 clones, with over 80% observed a single time. V dropped 5 bases and J dropped 0; count of bases not matched to a gene: 12. CDR3 length equals 17 residues. The germline CDR1 and CDR2 sequences are MNHEY and SVGEGT. Clinical histories supplied by participants themselves formed the basis of cohort assignment. The study recruited exposed participants who had met a COVID-19 case within 2 weeks before entry. The sample comprised PBMCs or T cells enriched from blood (not recorded which). The source is a man aged 65 to 79 who had been exposed to COVID-19. V usage is TRBV6-2 or TRBV6-3 and J usage is TRBJ2-5; 7 bases fit TRBD1. For the CDR3, the DNA is TGTGCCAGCAGTCCAGAGACGGACAGGCCCTACCAAGAGACCCAGTACTTC. Translation gives CASSPETDRPYQETQYF.